The T cell receptor (beta chain) described here comes from a study of tumor and adjacent non-tumor tissue in lung cancer. In the study overall: Patients comprised about eleven adenocarcinoma, 2 squamous cell carcinoma and 1 small cell lung cancer. Study-wide results and limits: Tumor TCR diversity, when higher, was linked to shorter survival. Normal lung showed higher cumulative top 100 clone frequency than tumor.

The CDR3 length is 14 residues, termini included. The germline V gene has CDR1 SGHAT and CDR2 FQNNGV. The library came from three nested PCR rounds adapted from ARM-PCR protocols. TCRdb ran MiXCR on the multiplex PCR reads and lists one entry per CDR3 protein. The sample carries around 71,000 distinct CDR3 sequences, over 60% recorded once. The template was RNA from unsorted bulk tissue. Chemotherapy-naive patients with new lung cancer underwent thoracic surgery in China, August–late 2014. This clonotype has more than one count but fewer than ten. Antigen: not known. The limits of the CDR3 on the DNA are not certain, so only TCRdb's listed CDR3 is given.

The sample taken for sequencing was lung tumor tissue. The rearrangement links TRBV11-2 to TRBJ2-7; the D call TRBD1 from the table was never checked on the DNA. This sequence was found in a woman in her thirties or forties with non-small cell lung cancer. The CDR3 loop is CTSSFGQGAYEQYF.